These 9 T cell receptor beta chains came from one sample sequenced in a study of T cell responses to AZD1222 COVID-19 vaccine. Sequencing was performed with immunoSEQ multiplex PCR; in TCRdb, only in-frame clones are kept and a portion is missing. Of fewer than 150,000 clones listed, approximately 85% are singletons. Sequences were derived from peripheral blood, sampled 28 days after the second AZD1222 dose. These receptors all stem from an adult who received the AZD1222 COVID-19 vaccine.

V gene TRBV19 combines with J gene TRBJ2-5, with 8 bases matching TRBD1. With V trimmed by 4 bases and J by 2 bases, 6 bases remained unmatched. Germline CDR1 is LNHDA and CDR2 is SQIVND (reference sequence). The CDR3 covers 15 residues. CDR3: CASSNRGVAQETQYF. The CDR3, as DNA: TGTGCCAGTAGTAACAGGGGGGTTGCACAAGAGACCCAGTACTTC.

The chain couples TRBV25-1 to TRBJ2-3, with 10 bases aligning to TRBD2. The junction had 1 base not matched to a gene; V was cut back by 2 bases and J by 5 bases. The CDR3 has 14 residues. Germline lookup yields CDR1 MGHDK and CDR2 SYGVNS. For the CDR3, the DNA is TGTGCCAGCAGTGAACTAGCGGGAGAAGATACGCAGTATTTT. Translated, it gives CASSELAGEDTQYF.

The V call is TRBV5-1, the J call TRBJ2-5, with 8 nucleotides matching TRBD2. Germline CDR1 and CDR2: SGHRS and YFSETQ. V was pared by 4 bases and J by 10 bases, with 9 bases of the junction left unmatched. The CDR3 is 13 amino acids. The CDR3 DNA reads as TGCGCCAGCAGCAAAGGGCCGGGGGGGATCCAGTACTTC. Protein: CASSKGPGGIQYF.

This chain connects TRBV12-3 or TRBV12-4 to TRBJ2-1; D remains ambiguous. The CDR3 extends over 13 amino acids. V gave up 6 bases and J gave up 6 bases, with 12 bases separating them. The CDR3 nucleotides are TGTGCCAGCAGAGACCAGTGGGGCAATGAGCAGTTCTTC. Translation: CASRDQWGNEQFF.

The J gene is TRBJ1-2, the V gene TRBV12-3 or TRBV12-4; 9 bases are a match to TRBD1. V lost 8 bases and J lost 5; bases outside the gene matches: 3. This CDR3 comprises 12 residues. The CDR3 sequence: CASQGTGYGYTF. CDR3 DNA sequence: TGTGCCAGCCAAGGGACAGGGTATGGCTACACCTTC.

The V call is TRBV19, the J call TRBJ2-5; D may match TRBD1 or TRBD2 (5 bases each). Per the germline V gene, CDR1 is LNHDA and CDR2 is SQIVND (reference sequence). Trimming stripped 3 bases from V and 5 bases from J, with 16 bases between. There are 15 residues in the CDR3. The CDR3 DNA reads TGTGCCAGTAGTATCGGGACCTCTCCACCGGAGACCCAGTACTTC. Protein sequence: CASSIGTSPPETQYF.

This chain links TRBV6-2 or TRBV6-3 with TRBJ1-2; D call uncertain. The V gene lost 0 bases and the J gene lost 2 bases, with 10 bases spanning the gap. CDR1 MNHEY and CDR2 SVGEGT come from the germline V gene. There are 15 residues in the CDR3. CDR3 sequence reads: CASSYSRGMNYGYTF. The CDR3, as DNA: TGTGCCAGCAGTTACTCGAGAGGTATGAACTATGGCTACACCTTC.

V is TRBV7-2 and J is TRBJ2-1, with 11 nucleotides matching TRBD2. This CDR3 is 16 amino acids long. Germline V lookup: CDR1 SGHTA, CDR2 FQGNSA. The trim removed 3 bases at V and 1 base at J, leaving 2 bases unmatched. The CDR3 loop is CASSFSSGGSYNEQFF. Written as DNA, the CDR3 is TGTGCCAGCAGCTTTTCTAGCGGGGGGTCCTACAATGAGCAGTTCTTC.

This rearrangement joins TRBV19 to TRBJ2-7; the D is unclear. Trimming shortened V by 5 bases and J by 1 base, and 3 bases separated the two germline ends. CDR3 length: 11 amino acids. Germline values: CDR1 LNHDA, CDR2 SQIVND (reference sequence). The CDR3 nucleotides read TGTGCCAGTAGTTCATCCTACGAGCAGTACTTC. Encoded protein: CASSSSYEQYF.